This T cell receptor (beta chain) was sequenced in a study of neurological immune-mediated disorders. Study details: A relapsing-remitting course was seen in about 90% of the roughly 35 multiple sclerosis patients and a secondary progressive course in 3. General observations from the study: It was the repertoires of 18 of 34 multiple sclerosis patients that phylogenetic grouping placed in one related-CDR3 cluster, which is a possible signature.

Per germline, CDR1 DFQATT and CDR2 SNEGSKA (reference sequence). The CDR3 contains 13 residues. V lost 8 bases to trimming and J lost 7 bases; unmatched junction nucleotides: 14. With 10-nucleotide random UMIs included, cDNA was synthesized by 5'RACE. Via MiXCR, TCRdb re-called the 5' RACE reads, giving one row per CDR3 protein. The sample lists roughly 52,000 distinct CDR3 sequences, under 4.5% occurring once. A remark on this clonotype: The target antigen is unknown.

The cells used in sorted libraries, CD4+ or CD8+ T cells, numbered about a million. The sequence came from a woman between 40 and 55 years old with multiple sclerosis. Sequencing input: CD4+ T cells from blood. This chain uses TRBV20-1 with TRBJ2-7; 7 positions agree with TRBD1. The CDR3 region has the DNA TGCAGTACCCCCAGGGACAGCCGGTCAGAGCAGTACTTC. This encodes CSTPRDSRSEQYF.